This T cell receptor beta chain comes out of a study of blood T cell repertoires in COVID-19. On the study more broadly: Specimens from acute and convalescent COVID-19 originated in the United States, Italy and Spain.

This clone was picked up one time. Original analysis: Estimation of nucleated cell counts was performed using reference gene primer amplification. TCRdb keeps only in-frame clones here, not all; method: immunoSEQ multiplex PCR. V, J and clone size reflect that table, while D and trimming were determined from the DNA. The sample shows fewer than 95,000 clones, around 87% of them seen only once. The TCR originated in a male donor with acute or convalescent COVID-19. Material for sequencing was peripheral blood.

This CDR3 is CASSPGGHGAQYF. The CDR3 nucleotides are TGTGCCAGCAGCCCCGGGGGTCACGGCGCCCAGTACTTC. The genes are TRBV3-1 (or the pseudogene TRBV3-2) and TRBJ2-5, with TRBD2 as a possible D gene (6 bases). CDR3 length: 13 residues. Deletions cut 4 bases from V and 9 bases from J, with 15 bases between. Germline CDR1 reads LGHDT; CDR2 reads YNNKEL (reference sequence).